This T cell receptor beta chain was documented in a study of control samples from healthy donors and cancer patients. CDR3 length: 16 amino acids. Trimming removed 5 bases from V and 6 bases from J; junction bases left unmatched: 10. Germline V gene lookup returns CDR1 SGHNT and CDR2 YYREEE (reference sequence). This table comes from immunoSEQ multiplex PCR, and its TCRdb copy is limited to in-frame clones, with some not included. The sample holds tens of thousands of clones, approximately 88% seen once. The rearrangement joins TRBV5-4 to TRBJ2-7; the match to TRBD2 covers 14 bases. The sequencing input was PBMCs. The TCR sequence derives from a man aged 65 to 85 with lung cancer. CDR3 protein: CASRQTSGGAGGEQYF. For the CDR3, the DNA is TGTGCCAGCAGACAGACTAGCGGGGGGGCCGGGGGCGAGCAGTACTTC.